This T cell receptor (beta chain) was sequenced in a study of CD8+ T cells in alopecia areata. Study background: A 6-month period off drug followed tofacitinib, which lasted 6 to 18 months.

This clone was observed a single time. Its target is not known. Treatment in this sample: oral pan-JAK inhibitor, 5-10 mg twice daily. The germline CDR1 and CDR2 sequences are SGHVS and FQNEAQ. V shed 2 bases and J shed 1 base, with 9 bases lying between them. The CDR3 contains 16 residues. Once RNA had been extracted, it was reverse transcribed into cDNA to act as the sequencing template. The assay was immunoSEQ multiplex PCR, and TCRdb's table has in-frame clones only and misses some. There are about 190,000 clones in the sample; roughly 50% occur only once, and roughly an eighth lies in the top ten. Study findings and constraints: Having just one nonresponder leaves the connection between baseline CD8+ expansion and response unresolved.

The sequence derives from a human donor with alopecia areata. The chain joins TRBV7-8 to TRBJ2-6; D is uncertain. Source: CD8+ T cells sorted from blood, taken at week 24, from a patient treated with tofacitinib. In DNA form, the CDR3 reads TGTGCCAGCAGCTTACGCCGGGTGTCTGGGGCCAACGTCCTGACTTTC. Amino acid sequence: CASSLRRVSGANVLTF.